The subject of this entry is one T cell receptor (beta chain). Its target is not known. The data were taken from a study of shared clonotypes between healthy human individuals. Study outcomes and limitations: The study drew on few donors, limiting represented genetic and exposure-history diversity. When naive CD4 clonotypes were compared across four donors, about 4.8% were shared. A generally larger estimated richness was seen in naive subsets than in memory subsets.

Assay: immunoSEQ multiplex PCR; the TCRdb copy retains only in-frame clones and omits some. The sample has under 2.5 million clones, 85% to 95% seen once; the top ten hold around 0.38%. The V and J ends lost 1 base and 8 bases respectively, with 6 bases between them. Germline CDR1 reads SGHTA; CDR2 reads FQGNSA. This CDR3 has 12 residues. This clonotype was sampled from a man aged 18 to 29 in good health. Some clones in this sample may be carry-over from other donors' samples. The V and J genes are TRBV7-2 and TRBJ2-4, with D unclear. Input material: naive CD4+ T cells from PBMCs. Subset noted: CD45RA+ positively selected. Written as DNA, the CDR3 is TGTGCCAGCAGCTTAGTCCGGGACATTCAGTACTTC. As protein: CASSLVRDIQYF.